The clone carrying this TCR beta chain has only a few counts. Its antigen remains unknown. The CDR3 is made up of 15 amino acids. Unmatched junction bases numbered 8, after V lost 6 bases and J lost 6 bases. In germline, CDR1 is MNHNS, CDR2 SASEGT. TCRdb re-derived calls from the reads in MiXCR, one entry per CDR3 protein. The sample lists around 450,000 distinct CDR3 sequences, 11% seen once, with 10% in the top ten. The data belong to a study of T cell repertoires in cytomegalovirus infection. At the level of the study: It was the public TCR beta signatures that indicated both CMV infection and matching HLA type.

Study results and limitations: The cumulative frequency of public TCR beta families identified carriers of CMV plus the relevant HLA. Across the ex vivo response, the dominant clonotypes were HLA-C-restricted CMV-specific TCR beta clonotypes.

The sequence derives from a human donor in good health (CMV status not recorded). Some clones in this sample may be carry-over from other donors' samples. The source material was PBMCs. This chain connects TRBV6-1 to TRBJ1-5; 10 positions match TRBD1. The CDR3 protein is CASSEQGTGVQPQHF. CDR3 DNA sequence: TGTGCCAGCAGCGAACAAGGGACAGGGGTTCAGCCCCAGCATTTT.